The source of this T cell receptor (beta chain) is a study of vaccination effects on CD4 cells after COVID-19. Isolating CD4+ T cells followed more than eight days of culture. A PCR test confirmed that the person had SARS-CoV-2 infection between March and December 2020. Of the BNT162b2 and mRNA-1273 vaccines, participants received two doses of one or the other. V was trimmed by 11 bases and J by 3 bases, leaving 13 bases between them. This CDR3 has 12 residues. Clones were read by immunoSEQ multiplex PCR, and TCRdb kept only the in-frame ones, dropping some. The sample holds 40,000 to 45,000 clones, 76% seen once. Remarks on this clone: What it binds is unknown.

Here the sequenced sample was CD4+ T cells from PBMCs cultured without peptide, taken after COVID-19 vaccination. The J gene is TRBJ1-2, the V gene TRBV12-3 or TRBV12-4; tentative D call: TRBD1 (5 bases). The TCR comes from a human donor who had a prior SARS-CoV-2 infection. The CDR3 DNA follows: TGTGCCTCCGGGGACTGGGACTATGGCTACACCTTC. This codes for CASGDWDYGYTF.